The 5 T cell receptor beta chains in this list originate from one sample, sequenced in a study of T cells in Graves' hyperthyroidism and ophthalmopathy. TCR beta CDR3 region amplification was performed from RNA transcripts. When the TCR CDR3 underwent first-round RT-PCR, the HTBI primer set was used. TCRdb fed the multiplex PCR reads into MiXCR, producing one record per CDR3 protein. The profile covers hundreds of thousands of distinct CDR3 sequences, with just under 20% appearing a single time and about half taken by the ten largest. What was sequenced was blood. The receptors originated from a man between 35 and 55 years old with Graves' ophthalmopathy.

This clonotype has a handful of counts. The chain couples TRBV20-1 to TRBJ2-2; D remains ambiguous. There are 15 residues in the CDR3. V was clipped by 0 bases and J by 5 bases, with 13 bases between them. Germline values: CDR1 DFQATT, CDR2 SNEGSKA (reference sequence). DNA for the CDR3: TGCAGTGCTAGAGATGCAAGGGAAAGTACCGGGGAGCTGTTTTTT. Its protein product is CSARDARESTGELFF.

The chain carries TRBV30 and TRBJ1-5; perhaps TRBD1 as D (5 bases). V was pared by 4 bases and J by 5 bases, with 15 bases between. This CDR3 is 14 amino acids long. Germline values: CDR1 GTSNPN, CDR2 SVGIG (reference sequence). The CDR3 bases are TGTGCCTGGACCCGGGGCAGGGACCATCAGCCCCAGCATTTT. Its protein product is CAWTRGRDHQPQHF.

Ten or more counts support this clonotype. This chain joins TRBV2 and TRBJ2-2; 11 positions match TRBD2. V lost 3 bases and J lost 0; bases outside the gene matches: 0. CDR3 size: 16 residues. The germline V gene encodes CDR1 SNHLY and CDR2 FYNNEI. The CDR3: CASSETSGTNTGELFF. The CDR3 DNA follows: TGTGCCAGCAGTGAGACTAGCGGGACGAACACCGGGGAGCTGTTTTTT.

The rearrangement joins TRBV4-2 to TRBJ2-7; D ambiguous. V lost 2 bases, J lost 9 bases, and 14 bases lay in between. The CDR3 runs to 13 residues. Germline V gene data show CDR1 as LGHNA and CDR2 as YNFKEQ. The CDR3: CASSQKDGSVQYF. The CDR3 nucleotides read TGTGCCAGCAGCCAAAAAGATGGGTCCGTGCAGTACTTC.

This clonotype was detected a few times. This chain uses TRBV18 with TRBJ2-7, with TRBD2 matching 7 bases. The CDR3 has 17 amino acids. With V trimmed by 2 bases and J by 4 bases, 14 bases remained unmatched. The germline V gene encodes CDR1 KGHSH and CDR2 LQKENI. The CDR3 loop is CASSPRGGAGTQYEQYF. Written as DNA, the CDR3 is TGTGCCAGCTCACCAAGGGGTGGAGCGGGAACTCAATACGAGCAGTACTTC.